This TCR beta chain was recovered during a study of blood T cell repertoires in COVID-19. Study details: Acute and convalescent COVID-19 specimens originated in the United States, Italy and Spain. Sample material is recorded as cDNA or gDNA derived from T cells, B-cell-depleted T cells, or PBMCs.

The CDR3 is 14 amino acids. Germline V CDR1 and CDR2: SGHRS, YFSETQ. Trimming at V came to 1 base and at J to 6 bases, leaving 4 bases not matched to a gene. As originally analysed: Amplification from reference gene primers served as the basis for estimated nucleated cell counts. The data were produced by immunoSEQ multiplex PCR, yet TCRdb's version contains in-frame clones alone and is incomplete. V and J calls and clone size come straight from that table; D and trimming were deduced from the DNA. The sample contains about 180,000 clones, approximately 90% of which appear only once. Sequenced: peripheral blood. The rearrangement links TRBV5-1 to TRBJ2-7, with TRBD1 matching 10 bases. The receptor comes from a woman younger than 45 with active or convalescent COVID-19. The CDR3: CASSLSGQGFEQYF. The CDR3 coding sequence is TGCGCCAGCAGCTTGTCGGGACAGGGGTTCGAGCAGTACTTC.